The rows below give T cell receptor beta chains drawn from one sample of a study of shared clonotypes between healthy human individuals. Clones were read by immunoSEQ multiplex PCR, and TCRdb kept only the in-frame ones, dropping some. The sample has about 110,000 clones; less than 80% are singletons. Sequencing was performed on memory CD8+ T cells sorted from blood. These receptor sequences come from a woman in her twenties or thirties in good health. Each CDR3 is given with its conserved first and last residue. The order of the fields is J gene, clone size, V gene, D gene, CDR3 protein, CDR3 DNA. A D gene is named only where the DNA matches it firmly. Clone size is given for some rows only: seen once, a few or many times, or a class if the clone is expanded.

>TRBJ2-1|few|TRBV7-2|NA
CASSGDASGNEQFF
TGTGCCAGCAGCGGGGACGCAAGCGGCAATGAGCAGTTCTTC
>TRBJ2-6|many|TRBV4-2|NA
CASSGDKSSGANVLTF
TGTGCCAGTTCTGGGGACAAGAGCTCTGGGGCCAACGTCCTGACTTTC
>TRBJ2-2|NA|TRBV14|TRBD2
CASSQVYRGAGELFF
TGTGCCAGCAGCCAAGTTTATCGGGGGGCCGGGGAGCTGTTTTTT
>TRBJ2-7|NA|TRBV2|NA
CASTLRTPSYEQYF
TGTGCCAGCACCCTTAGGACACCTTCCTACGAGCAGTACTTC
>TRBJ2-6|NA|TRBV29-1|TRBD1
CSVAYGTGGAGANVLTF
TGCAGCGTTGCATACGGGACAGGGGGTGCTGGGGCCAACGTCCTGACTTTC
>TRBJ2-1|NA|TRBV7-9|NA
CASSPRGGSEVNEQFF
TGTGCCAGCAGCCCTCGGGGTGGGTCTGAGGTCAATGAGCAGTTCTTC
>TRBJ2-7|few|TRBV29-1|NA
CSVSRGNYEQYF
TGCAGCGTTTCAAGGGGAAACTACGAGCAGTACTTC
>TRBJ2-7|NA|TRBV5-5|TRBD1
CASSLSGTAVYEQYF
TGTGCCAGCAGCCTGAGTGGGACAGCAGTGTACGAGCAGTACTTC
>TRBJ2-7|NA|TRBV2|TRBD1
CASRETGGYEQYF
TGTGCCAGCAGGGAAACAGGGGGCTACGAGCAGTACTTC
>TRBJ2-1|NA|TRBV14|TRBD1
CASSPTGGSYNEQFF
TGTGCCAGCAGCCCGACAGGGGGGTCCTACAATGAGCAGTTCTTC
>TRBJ2-1|NA|TRBV9|TRBD1
CASSTGTGIEQFF
TGTGCCAGCAGCACAGGGACAGGGATTGAGCAGTTCTTC
>TRBJ2-7|NA|TRBV4-1|NA
CASSYRVAPYEQYF
TGCGCCAGCAGCTACCGGGTAGCCCCCTACGAGCAGTACTTC
>TRBJ2-2|once|TRBV6-5|NA
CASSSHTTGELFF
TGTGCCAGCAGTTCCCACACCACCGGGGAGCTGTTTTTT
>TRBJ1-2|NA|TRBV15|NA
CATSRDSTPPYGYTF
TGTGCCACCAGCAGAGATAGTACCCCCCCCTATGGCTACACCTTC
>TRBJ1-3|NA|TRBV28|NA
CASSLSGRWGGGNTIYF
TGTGCCAGCAGTTTATCCGGTCGGTGGGGAGGTGGAAACACCATATATTTT
>TRBJ2-2|NA|TRBV27|NA
CASSLSYQAGELFF
TGTGCCAGCAGTTTATCCTATCAGGCCGGGGAGCTGTTTTTT
>TRBJ2-4|NA|TRBV21-1|NA
CASSKGDHSLAKNIQYF
TGTGCCAGCAGCAAAGGGGATCACAGTCTAGCCAAAAACATTCAGTACTTC
>TRBJ2-4|NA|TRBV10-2|NA
CASSDVLSQYF
TGCGCCAGCAGTGACGTACTGAGTCAGTACTTC
>TRBJ2-3|once|TRBV4-1|TRBD2
CASSQRIAGVGTDTQYF
TGCGCCAGCAGCCAACGAATAGCGGGAGTCGGGACAGATACGCAGTATTTT
>TRBJ1-5|few|TRBV21-1|NA
CASSGPGQGALYGNQPQHF
TGTGCCAGCAGCGGCCCGGGACAGGGGGCCCTATACGGCAATCAGCCCCAGCATTTT
>TRBJ1-2|once|TRBV5-1|TRBD1
CASSSWDRAYHGYTF
TGCGCCAGCAGCTCGTGGGACAGGGCTTATCATGGCTACACCTTC
>TRBJ2-3|NA|TRBV9|NA
CASSSPSGTQYF
TGTGCCAGCAGCTCCCCTAGTGGTACGCAGTATTTT
>TRBJ1-3|NA|TRBV9|TRBD1
CASSVGQGASGNTIYF
TGTGCCAGCAGCGTAGGTCAGGGGGCCTCTGGAAACACCATATATTTT
>TRBJ2-7|NA|TRBV5-6|NA
CASSPAGTAYEQYF
TGTGCCAGCAGCCCCGCGGGGACAGCCTACGAGCAGTACTTC
>TRBJ2-3|NA|TRBV4-2|NA
CASSQDWTDTQYF
TGTGCCAGCAGCCAAGATTGGACAGATACGCAGTATTTT
>TRBJ2-2|NA|TRBV7-2|TRBD2
CASSFLPGLAIGELFF
TGTGCCAGCAGCTTCCTTCCGGGACTAGCGATCGGGGAGCTGTTTTTT
>TRBJ2-7|NA|TRBV11-2|TRBD2
CASSFPREAIREQYF
TGTGCCAGCAGCTTTCCGCGGGAGGCCATAAGGGAGCAGTACTTC
>TRBJ1-2|NA|TRBV28|TRBD1
CASRLPPGQGHYGYTF
TGTGCCAGCAGATTACCACCGGGACAGGGACACTATGGCTACACCTTC
>TRBJ2-1|once|TRBV5-4|NA
CASSLWNFHEQFF
TGTGCCAGCAGCTTATGGAACTTCCATGAGCAGTTCTTC
>TRBJ1-5|many|TRBV19|NA
CASTGGGLWQPQHF
TGTGCCAGTACCGGAGGGGGACTGTGGCAGCCCCAGCATTTT
>TRBJ2-7|NA|TRBV7-2|TRBD1
CASSPTAGQGYEQYF
TGTGCCAGCAGCCCTACGGCCGGACAGGGCTACGAGCAGTACTTC
>TRBJ2-1|NA|TRBV9|NA
CASRGASATGNNEQFF
TGTGCCAGCAGGGGGGCTAGCGCCACAGGGAACAATGAGCAGTTCTTC
>TRBJ2-6|NA|TRBV5-4|NA
CASSSYELDAGANVLTF
TGTGCCAGCAGCTCCTACGAACTAGACGCTGGGGCCAACGTCCTGACTTTC
>TRBJ1-5|NA|TRBV28|TRBD1
CASSQTGGPHQPQHF
TGTGCCAGCAGTCAGACAGGGGGCCCCCATCAGCCCCAGCATTTT
>TRBJ2-7|NA|TRBV14|NA
CASSPLGYEQYF
TGTGCCAGCAGCCCCCTGGGTTACGAGCAGTACTTC
>TRBJ2-7|NA|TRBV6-5|NA
CASSYDRSYEQYF
TGTGCCAGCAGTTACGACCGCTCCTACGAGCAGTACTTC
>TRBJ2-1|few|TRBV11-2|TRBD2
CASSSGSSYNEQFF
TGTGCCAGCAGCAGCGGGAGCTCCTACAATGAGCAGTTCTTC
>TRBJ1-2|NA|TRBV14|NA
CASSQDWYGYTF
TGTGCCAGCAGCCAAGACTGGTATGGCTACACCTTC
>TRBJ2-1|NA|TRBV6-6|TRBD2
CASSDSTSGSNEQFF
TGTGCCAGCAGTGACTCGACTAGCGGGAGCAATGAGCAGTTCTTC
>TRBJ2-7|NA|TRBV7-9|NA
CASSLQGGVHEQYF
TGTGCCAGCAGCCTACAGGGTGGGGTCCACGAGCAGTACTTC
>TRBJ2-1|NA|TRBV15|NA
CATSSPAGLNNEQFF
TGTGCCACCAGCAGCCCCGCGGGTCTAAACAATGAGCAGTTCTTC
>TRBJ2-2|many|TRBV25-1|NA
CASGPAEELFF
TGTGCCAGCGGCCCCGCAGAGGAGCTGTTTTTT
>TRBJ1-1|NA|TRBV6-4|NA
CASSYSSPGEAFF
TGTGCCAGCAGTTACTCATCACCAGGAGAAGCTTTCTTT
>TRBJ1-2|once|TRBV13|NA
CASSSLRDSPTF
TGTGCCAGCAGCTCCCTCCGGGACTCACCCACCTTC
>TRBJ2-5|NA|TRBV7-2|TRBD2
CASSLAPNGVLAGTQETQYF
TGTGCCAGCAGCTTAGCCCCAAATGGCGTGTTAGCGGGGACCCAAGAGACCCAGTACTTC
>TRBJ1-1|NA|TRBV28|NA
CASVWNRDTEAFF
TGTGCCAGCGTCTGGAACAGGGACACTGAAGCTTTCTTT
>TRBJ2-1|NA|TRBV28|TRBD1
CASRAPGTGNNEQFF
TGTGCCAGCAGGGCCCCCGGGACAGGGAACAATGAGCAGTTCTTC
>TRBJ2-1|NA|TRBV2|TRBD1
CASIQPGQFYNEQFF
TGTGCCAGCATTCAACCGGGACAGTTTTACAATGAGCAGTTCTTC
>TRBJ1-5|few|TRBV28|NA
CASSTRERGWDNQPQHF
TGTGCCAGCAGCACACGGGAGCGGGGTTGGGACAATCAGCCCCAGCATTTT
>TRBJ2-7|many|TRBV29-1|TRBD2
CSVEASGSYEQYF
TGCAGCGTTGAAGCTAGCGGGAGCTACGAGCAGTACTTC
>TRBJ2-3|many|TRBV15|TRBD2
CATSTILAESTDTQYF
TGTGCCACCAGCACTATACTAGCGGAAAGCACAGATACGCAGTATTTT
>TRBJ2-1|NA|TRBV5-1|TRBD2
CASSAWGGSPYNEQFF
TGCGCCAGCAGCGCCTGGGGCGGGAGCCCCTACAATGAGCAGTTCTTC
>TRBJ2-1|once|TRBV11-3|TRBD2
CASSATSGSGNEQFF
TGTGCCAGCAGCGCGACTAGCGGGAGTGGTAATGAGCAGTTCTTC
>TRBJ2-5|NA|TRBV25-1|NA
CASQGGIETQYF
TGTGCCAGTCAGGGGGGGATTGAGACCCAGTACTTC
>TRBJ1-5|many|TRBV27|TRBD1
CASTGTGAFSSNQPQHF
TGTGCCAGCACCGGGACAGGGGCGTTCTCAAGCAATCAGCCCCAGCATTTT
>TRBJ1-2|NA|TRBV11-2|TRBD1
CASSPRRTGYGYTF
TGTGCCAGCAGCCCCCGGAGGACAGGGTATGGCTACACCTTC
>TRBJ2-2|few|TRBV15|TRBD1
CATSRARVGQRGNTNTGELFF
TGTGCCACCAGCAGAGCCCGGGTGGGACAGCGCGGAAATACGAACACCGGGGAGCTGTTTTTT
>TRBJ1-4|NA|TRBV9|NA
CASSVGMWTVEKLFF
TGTGCCAGCAGCGTAGGAATGTGGACAGTCGAAAAACTGTTTTTT
>TRBJ2-7|few|TRBV6-1|NA
CASSEAYGAYEQYF
TGTGCCAGCAGTGAAGCGTACGGAGCCTACGAGCAGTACTTC
>TRBJ2-7|NA|TRBV5-1|NA
CASSLAGADEQYF
TGCGCCAGCAGCTTGGCGGGGGCGGACGAGCAGTACTTC